The clone carrying this T cell receptor beta chain was counted many times. Trimming shortened V by 3 bases and J by 2 bases, and 7 bases separated the two germline ends. The CDR3 sequence is 14 residues long. This sample is part of a study of identical twins. TCRdb used MiXCR to reprocess the 5' RACE reads, holding one entry per CDR3 protein. This sample has about 570,000 distinct CDR3 sequences, with 7.5% to 10% found just once. These same data were also listed under a study on yellow fever vaccine responses in identical twins.

V is TRBV12-3 or TRBV12-4 and J is TRBJ2-2, with no clear D. The sequenced material came from PBMCs. This TCR derives from a woman younger than 30 in good health. The CDR3 loop reads CASSFPANTGELFF. In DNA form, the CDR3 reads TGTGCCAGCAGTTTCCCCGCAAACACCGGGGAGCTGTTTTTT.